This T cell receptor (beta chain) comes out of a study of T cell changes during pregnancy in multiple sclerosis. TCRdb's copy holds only in-frame clones and misses some; the assay was immunoSEQ multiplex PCR. The sample includes tens of thousands of clones, around 94% of them seen just once. The TCR comes from a female donor with multiple sclerosis, enrolled in a pregnancy study. This specimen was CD4+ T cells from peripheral blood mononuclear cells, taken before pregnancy.

The chain's CDR3 is CATSRAAGGKETQYF. The CDR3 bases are TGTGCCACCAGCAGAGCGGCGGGAGGGAAAGAGACCCAGTACTTC. The V gene is TRBV15, the J gene TRBJ2-5; 9 bases align to TRBD2. The germline gives CDR1 LNHNV, CDR2 YYDKDF (reference sequence). The CDR3 spans 15 residues. V shed 1 base, J shed 3 bases, and the junction held 3 bases outside the gene matches. Looking up the rest from reference TRBV15 and TRBJ2-5 gives the full variable domain: DAMVIQNPRYQVTQFGKPVTLSCSQTLNHNVMYWYQQKSSQAPKLLFHYYDKDFNNEADTPDNFQSRRPNTSFCFLDIRSPGLGDTAMYLCATSRAAGGKETQYFGPGTRLLVL.